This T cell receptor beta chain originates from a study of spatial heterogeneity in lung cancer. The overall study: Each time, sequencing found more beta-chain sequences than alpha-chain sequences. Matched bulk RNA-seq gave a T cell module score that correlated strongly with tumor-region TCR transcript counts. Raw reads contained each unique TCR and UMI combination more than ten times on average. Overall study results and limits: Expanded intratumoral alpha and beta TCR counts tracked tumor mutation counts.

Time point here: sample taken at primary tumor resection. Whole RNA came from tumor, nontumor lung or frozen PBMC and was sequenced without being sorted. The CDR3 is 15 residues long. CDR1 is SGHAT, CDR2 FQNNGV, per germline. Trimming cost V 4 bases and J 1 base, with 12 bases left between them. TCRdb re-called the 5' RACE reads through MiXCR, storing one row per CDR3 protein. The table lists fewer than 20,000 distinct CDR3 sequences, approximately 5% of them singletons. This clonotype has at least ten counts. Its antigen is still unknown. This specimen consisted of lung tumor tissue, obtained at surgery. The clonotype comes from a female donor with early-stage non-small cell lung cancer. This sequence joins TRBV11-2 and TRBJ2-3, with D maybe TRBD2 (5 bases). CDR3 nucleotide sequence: TGTGCCAGCAGCTACTTAAGCGGTCGCACAGATACGCAGTATTTT. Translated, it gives CASSYLSGRTDTQYF.